The present T cell receptor (beta chain) was sequenced within a study of T-cell memory formation after mild COVID-19. Points from the study as a whole: Contracting clones from day 15 to 85 had balanced CD4/CD8; later expanders favoured CD4+. Memory cells collected pre-infection included some clones that later responded, suggesting cross-reactive memory joined. Mostly located in CM and EM were contracting CD4+ clones, with contracting CD8+ clones located in EMRA.

This clonotype was detected only a few times. Its antigen remains unidentified. From 5'RACE with constant-segment primers came TCR alpha and TCR beta cDNA libraries that carried sample barcodes and UMIs. TCRdb recomputed calls from the 5' RACE reads with MiXCR, one row per CDR3 protein. Among roughly 300,000 distinct CDR3 sequences listed, roughly 8% were seen once. V lost 10 bases, J lost 7 bases, and 23 bases lay in between. Germline-derived CDR1 and CDR2 are MGHDK and SYGVNS. This CDR3 region has 15 residues. The material sequenced was PBMCs or a T cell subset sorted from them (not recorded which). The TCR sequence derives from a man younger than 35 who had mild COVID-19 (a few samples of this study predate the infection). Cell type and time point are not known. The chain has TRBV25-1 and TRBJ2-1; weak D call: TRBD1 (5 bases). Here the CDR3 DNA reads TGTGCCACCAAGGAGCCAGGGTCCCAGGCGAATGAGCAGTTCTTC. Translation gives CATKEPGSQANEQFF.